This T cell receptor (beta chain) came from a study of T cells in Graves' hyperthyroidism and ophthalmopathy. Amplified TCR beta CDR3 regions derived from RNA transcripts. TCR CDR3 regions were first amplified by RT-PCR with HTBI primers. Using its own MiXCR run on the multiplex PCR reads, TCRdb lists one record per CDR3 protein. The data show a few hundred thousand distinct CDR3 sequences, with approximately 15% seen just once and around 7.5% held by the top ten. Patients aged 18 to 65 had newly diagnosed hyperthyroidism lasting under 2 months. Germline-derived CDR1 and CDR2 are SEHNR and FQNEAQ (reference sequence). The CDR3 extends over 15 amino acids. V was pared by 6 bases and J by 2 bases, with 6 bases of the junction left unmatched. Many counts were recorded for this clonotype.

The chain links TRBV7-9 to TRBJ2-1; TRBD2 agrees at 8 bases. Sequencing input: blood. The sequence derives from a woman aged 30 to 39 with Graves' hyperthyroidism. DNA of the CDR3: TGTGCCAGCAGACTTGGGACTAGACCCTACAATGAGCAGTTCTTC. Protein: CASRLGTRPYNEQFF.